The sequence of this T cell receptor (beta chain) was determined in a study of T cells after posttransplantation cyclophosphamide. This CDR3 region has 14 residues. Trimming took 0 bases from V and 4 from J, leaving 7 bases between them. Germline V gives CDR1 MNHEY, CDR2 SMNVEV (reference sequence). Sequenced by immunoSEQ multiplex PCR; TCRdb stores in-frame clones only, minus some. The sample holds 6,500 to 9,500 clones, and no clone turns up only once. Overall study results and limits: TRB overlap between skin or GI tissue T cells and blood was limited. Later blood repertoires were often dominated by clones from the donor CD8+ memory compartment. After PTCy, TRB diversity resembled that of CNI/methotrexate controls.

This clone is deemed medium-sized (0.01 to 0.1%). Antigen: not known. Treatment was busulfan-fludarabine conditioning, a marrow graft, and cyclophosphamide on days +3 and +4. This receptor was identified in a male patient in his forties or fifties who received an allogeneic stem cell transplant from an unrelated donor, was CMV-positive, and had acute GVHD only. Certain T cells may be donor cells from the graft. This specimen was PBMCs, taken after allogeneic stem cell transplant with posttransplant cyclophosphamide. The genes are TRBV27 and TRBJ2-1; D uncertain. CDR3 sequence (DNA): TGTGCCAGCAGTTTATCACAGATTTACAATGAGCAGTTCTTC. Translation: CASSLSQIYNEQFF.